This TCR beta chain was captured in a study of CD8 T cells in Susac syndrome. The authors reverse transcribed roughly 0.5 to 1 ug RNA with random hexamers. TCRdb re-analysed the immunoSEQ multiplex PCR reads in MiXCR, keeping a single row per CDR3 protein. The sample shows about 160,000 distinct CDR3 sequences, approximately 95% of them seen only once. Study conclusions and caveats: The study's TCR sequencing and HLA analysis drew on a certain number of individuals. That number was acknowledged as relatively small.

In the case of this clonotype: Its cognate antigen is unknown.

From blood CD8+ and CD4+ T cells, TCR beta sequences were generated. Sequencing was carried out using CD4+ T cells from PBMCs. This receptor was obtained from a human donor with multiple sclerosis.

The CDR3 here is CASSVGQALQETQYF. In nucleotides, the CDR3 is TGTGCCAGCAGCGTCGGCCAGGCCCTCCAAGAGACCCAGTACTTC. The V and J genes are TRBV9 and TRBJ2-5; D gene ambiguous. The germline V gene has CDR1 SGDLS and CDR2 YYNGEE. The CDR3 is 15 amino acids. V lost 2 bases and J lost 1, with 12 bases in between.